This T cell receptor (beta chain) came from a study of CD8 T cells in Susac syndrome. Losses at the gene ends were 3 bases for V and 5 bases for J; bases not matched to a gene: 9. This CDR3 is 17 amino acids long. Germline CDR1 SGHRS, CDR2 YFSETQ. With random hexamers, reverse transcription was performed on about 0.5 to 1 ug of RNA. With immunoSEQ multiplex PCR, TCR beta CDR3 was amplified across 54 Vbeta and 13 Jbeta. TCRdb re-called the immunoSEQ multiplex PCR reads through MiXCR, storing one row per CDR3 protein. The repertoire has more than 95,000 distinct CDR3 sequences, around 94% of them found once; the top ten carry 0.065% to 0.1%. This clonotype was detected only once.

What was sequenced was CD4+ T cells from PBMCs. The chain joins TRBV5-1 to TRBJ2-7; 15 positions match TRBD2. This clonotype originated in a human donor in good health. The CDR3 sequence is CASSSGLAGGPKNEQYF. The DNA for the CDR3 is TGCGCCAGCAGCTCAGGACTAGCGGGAGGGCCGAAGAACGAGCAGTACTTC.